This note documents a single T cell receptor beta chain sequence. The record originates from a study of T cell responses to AZD1222 COVID-19 vaccine. This CDR3 region has 13 residues. Trimming pared 4 bases from V and 5 bases from J, leaving 14 bases between. CDR1 SQVTM and CDR2 ANQGSEA come from the germline V gene. TCRdb's table, derived via immunoSEQ multiplex PCR, lists solely in-frame clones and lacks some. The sample includes more than 100,000 clones, roughly 85% of them seen just once. The TCR comes from an adult who received the MenACWY meningococcal vaccine as a control. The rearrangement links TRBV29-1 to TRBJ1-1; D possibly corresponds to TRBD1 (5 bases). The specimen comprised peripheral blood, sampled 28 days after the second dose of the MenACWY control vaccine. The CDR3 coding sequence is TGCAGCGTTGTTCGTTGGGGGGGTACTGAAGCTTTCTTT. It codes for CSVVRWGGTEAFF. Looking up the rest from reference TRBV29-1 and TRBJ1-1 gives the full variable domain: SAVISQKPSRDICQRGTSLTIQCQVDSQVTMMFWYRQQPGQSLTLIATANQGSEATYESGFVIDKFPISRPNLTFSTLTVSNMSPEDSSIYLCSVVRWGGTEAFFGQGTRLTVV.